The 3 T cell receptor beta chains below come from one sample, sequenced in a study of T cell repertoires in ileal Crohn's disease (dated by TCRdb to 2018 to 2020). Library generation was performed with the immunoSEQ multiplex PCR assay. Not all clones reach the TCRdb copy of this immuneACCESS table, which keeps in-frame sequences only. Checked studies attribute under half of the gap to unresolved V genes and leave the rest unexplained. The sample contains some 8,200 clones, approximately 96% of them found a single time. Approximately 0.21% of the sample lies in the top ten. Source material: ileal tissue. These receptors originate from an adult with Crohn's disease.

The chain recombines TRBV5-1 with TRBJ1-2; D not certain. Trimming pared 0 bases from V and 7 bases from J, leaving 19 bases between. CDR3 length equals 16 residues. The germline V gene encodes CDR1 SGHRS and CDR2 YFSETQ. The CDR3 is CASSLAGIKGGSGYTF. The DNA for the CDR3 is TGCGCCAGCAGCTTGGCCGGTATAAAGGGAGGGAGTGGCTACACCTTC. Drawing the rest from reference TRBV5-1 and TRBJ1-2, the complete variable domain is KAGVTQTPRYLIKTRGQQVTLSCSPISGHRSVSWYQQTPGQGLQFLFEYFSETQRNKGNFPGRFSGRQFSNSRSEMNVSTLELGDSALYLCASSLAGIKGGSGYTFGSGTRLTVV.

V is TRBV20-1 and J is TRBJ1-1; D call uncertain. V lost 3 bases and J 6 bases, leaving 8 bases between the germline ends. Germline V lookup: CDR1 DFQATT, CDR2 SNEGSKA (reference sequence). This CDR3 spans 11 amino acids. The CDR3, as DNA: TGCAGTGCTAGTTCCGAGGCTGAAGCTTTCTTT. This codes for CSASSEAEAFF.

CDR3 amino acids: CASSGAGTGEGEQYF. CDR3 in DNA: TGTGCCAGCAGTGGCGCCGGGACAGGGGAGGGCGAGCAGTACTTC. The chain links TRBV6-1 to TRBJ2-7; the match to TRBD1 covers 10 bases. This CDR3 is built from 15 residues. The germline CDR1 and CDR2 sequences are MNHNS and SASEGT. The ends lost 4 bases at V and 6 bases at J; junction bases unmatched: 9.